This T cell receptor (beta chain) was recovered during a study of CD8+ T cells in alopecia areata. Study observations and caveats: Sequencing of scalp tissue also captures the resident alphabeta T cells of normal skin.

Reverse transcribed after extraction, RNA yielded cDNA as the sequencing template. The data were produced by immunoSEQ multiplex PCR, yet TCRdb's version contains in-frame clones alone and is incomplete. The data show roughly 210,000 clones, less than 50% seen once. Treatment reported: oral pan-JAK inhibitor, 5-10 mg twice daily. This clone was seen ten or more times. Its antigen is not known. The V end was cut by 1 base, the J end by 2 bases, with 9 bases between. This CDR3 has 14 residues. Germline V lookup: CDR1 LGHNA, CDR2 YNFKEQ. This chain joins TRBV4-2 and TRBJ2-7; no clear D. Source: CD4+ T cells sorted from blood, taken around week 37, from a patient treated with tofacitinib. The TCR sequence derives from a human donor with alopecia areata. The CDR3 region is CASSQVLNTYEQYF. The CDR3, as DNA: TGTGCCAGCAGCCAAGTACTAAATACCTACGAGCAGTACTTC.